A single T cell receptor (beta chain) is shown here with its context. The sample belongs to a study of T cell changes during pregnancy in multiple sclerosis. Using immunoSEQ multiplex PCR, the repertoire was profiled, and TCRdb retains in-frame clones only, with some absent. The sample has fewer than 60,000 clones, approximately 90% seen once. This CDR3 spans 18 amino acids. With V trimmed by 1 base and J by 10 bases, 14 bases remained unmatched. Germline V gives CDR1 SGHTA, CDR2 FQGNSA. The chain combines TRBV7-2 with TRBJ1-6; 9 bases fit TRBD1. The TCR comes from a female donor with multiple sclerosis, enrolled in a pregnancy study. The material was peripheral blood, obtained in the second trimester of pregnancy. CDR3: CASSLVLVFGTGFSPLHF. The CDR3 DNA reads as TGTGCCAGCAGCTTAGTTCTCGTTTTCGGGACAGGGTTCTCACCCCTCCACTTT.